The rows below give T cell receptor beta chains drawn from one sample of a study of HIV-infected patients and healthy controls. TCRdb recomputed calls from the 5' RACE reads with MiXCR, one row per CDR3 protein. The table includes around 7,000 distinct CDR3 sequences, around 9.3% detected once. Sequenced here: blood, sampled during antiretroviral therapy. The receptors were gathered from an adult with HIV infection. CDR3s include the opening cysteine and the closing phenylalanine or tryptophan. A D gene is named only where the DNA matches it firmly. The size field is filled for only some rows; it gives once, few, many or a size class.

size,V,D,J,DNA,CDR3
medium-sized,TRBV6-6,NA,TRBJ1-5,TGTGCCAGCAGTTCCCCCAAGAGAGGGGCCCTCAATCAGCCCCAGCATTTT,CASSSPKRGALNQPQHF
many,TRBV6-1,NA,TRBJ2-7,TGTGCCAGCAGTGAGTTAGACGCGGCCCCCTACGAGCAGTACTTC,CASSELDAAPYEQYF
medium-sized,TRBV2,NA,TRBJ1-1,TGTGCCAGCACATTTGCTGAAGCTTTCTTT,CASTFAEAFF
many,TRBV3-1,TRBD1,TRBJ2-1,TGTGCCAGCAGCTACAGGACAGGGTCGTCCTACAATGAGCAGTTCTTC,CASSYRTGSSYNEQFF
medium-sized,TRBV5-6,NA,TRBJ2-7,TGTGCCAGCAGCCTACTTGGGGCACCCTCCTACGAGCAGTACTTC,CASSLLGAPSYEQYF
medium-sized,TRBV10-3,TRBD2,TRBJ2-3,TGTGCCATCAGTGACGACGGGGGGGCCAGAGATACGCAGTATTTT,CAISDDGGARDTQYF
medium-sized,TRBV4-2,TRBD2,TRBJ2-5,TGTGCCAGCAGCCAAGCCCTGAGTGGACTAGCGGGGGGTCAAGAGACCCAGTACTTC,CASSQALSGLAGGQETQYF
many,TRBV6-5,NA,TRBJ2-5,TGTGCCAGCAGTGGGACAATACAAGAGACCCAGTACTTC,CASSGTIQETQYF
medium-sized,TRBV11-2,NA,TRBJ1-6,TGTGCCAGCAGCTTAATCCCCGGGATTGGATCACCCCTCCACTTT,CASSLIPGIGSPLHF
NA,TRBV5-1,TRBD1,TRBJ2-7,TGCGCCAGCAGCTTGGCAAGGGACAGGGGGCCGCAGTACTTC,CASSLARDRGPQYF
once,TRBV6-5,NA,TRBJ1-5,TGTGCCAGCAGTTACCAGAGGGATCAGCCCCAGCATTTT,CASSYQRDQPQHF
NA,TRBV6-1,TRBD2,TRBJ2-3,TGTGCCAGCAACCCTTCGGGGGGTCCCACAGATACGCAGTATTTT,CASNPSGGPTDTQYF
once,TRBV19,TRBD1,TRBJ1-2,TGTGCCAGTAGATTGACAGGGGCAGCTAACTATGGCTACACCTTC,CASRLTGAANYGYTF
NA,TRBV27,NA,TRBJ1-6,TGTGCCAGCTCCTCCAGGGCCCTTAATTCACCCCTCCACTTT,CASSSRALNSPLHF
many,TRBV29-1,TRBD1,TRBJ2-2,TGCAGCGTTGTAATGGGACAGCCTAACTCGAACACCGGGGAGCTGTTTTTT,CSVVMGQPNSNTGELFF
few,TRBV9,NA,TRBJ1-5,TGTGCCAGCAGCGTTGGGGGGGTCAATCAGCCCCAGCATTTT,CASSVGGVNQPQHF
NA,TRBV5-8,NA,TRBJ1-5,TGTGCCAGCAGCCCGGACGGCTATAGCAATCAGCCCCAGCATTTT,CASSPDGYSNQPQHF
medium-sized,TRBV11-2,NA,TRBJ2-2,TGTGCCAGCAGTCAGGGGGGGCCCACCGGGGAGCTGTTTTTT,CASSQGGPTGELFF
medium-sized,TRBV27,NA,TRBJ2-3,TGTGCCAGCGGTTATAGTTGGGGCGATACGCAGTATTTT,CASGYSWGDTQYF
many,TRBV11-1,NA,TRBJ2-3,TGTGCCAGCAGCTTAGGGGATACGCAGTATTTT,CASSLGDTQYF
many,TRBV29-1,NA,TRBJ2-3,TGCAGCGTCGCATCTGGGTCCCATAGCACAGATACGCAGTATTTT,CSVASGSHSTDTQYF
medium-sized,TRBV6-5,NA,TRBJ1-5,TGTGCCAGCAGCTACCGTGGGGGGAATCAGCCCCAGCATTTT,CASSYRGGNQPQHF
medium-sized,TRBV19,TRBD1,TRBJ1-5,TGTGCCAGTAAGGACAGGGATAGCAATCAGCCCCAGCATTTT,CASKDRDSNQPQHF
medium-sized,TRBV2,NA,TRBJ1-1,TGTGCCAGCAGTGAGGAGGTAGGGGCTGAAGCTTTCTTT,CASSEEVGAEAFF
few,TRBV28,NA,TRBJ1-2,TGTGCCAGCAGTAGGAGACAGAAGGCCGTAACTAACTATGGCTACACCTTC,CASSRRQKAVTNYGYTF
medium-sized,TRBV7-8,TRBD1,TRBJ1-1,TGTGCCAGCAGCTTACTTGGACAGGGGACTGAAGCTTTCTTT,CASSLLGQGTEAFF
large,TRBV28,NA,TRBJ2-7,TGTGCCAGCCAACCGCGGGGTGCCTACGAGCAGTACTTC,CASQPRGAYEQYF
many,TRBV6-5,NA,TRBJ2-1,TGTGCCAGCAGAAACGGGGCGAGTGAGCAGTTCTTC,CASRNGASEQFF
many,TRBV29-1,NA,TRBJ1-1,TGCAGCGTTGAATTTCGGGACAAGAACACTGAAGCTTTCTTT,CSVEFRDKNTEAFF
many,TRBV25-1,NA,TRBJ2-4,TGTGCCAGCAGTGAAGGCGGCCAACCCCTGGCCAAAAACATTCAGTACTTC,CASSEGGQPLAKNIQYF
few,TRBV6-4,NA,TRBJ1-1,TGTGCCAGCAGTGACTCTGATAACACTGAAGCTTTCTTT,CASSDSDNTEAFF
many,TRBV6-6,NA,TRBJ2-1,TGTGCCAGCAGTTACTATTCTGGGAATGAGCAGTTCTTC,CASSYYSGNEQFF
NA,TRBV27,NA,TRBJ1-5,TGTGCCAGCAGTCCCGGGGCCGCAGGGAATCAGCCCCAGCATTTT,CASSPGAAGNQPQHF
large,TRBV12-3/TRBV12-4,NA,TRBJ1-2,TGTGCCAGCAGTCGTCGGACGGATAACTATGGCTACACCTTC,CASSRRTDNYGYTF
medium-sized,TRBV24-1,NA,TRBJ1-1,TGTGCCACCAGTGATTTGGTGAACACTGAAGCTTTCTTT,CATSDLVNTEAFF
many,TRBV7-2,TRBD1,TRBJ2-2,TGTGCCAGCAGCTTAACAGGGGCTCCCTCCCGGTGGGCCGGGGAGCTGTTTTTT,CASSLTGAPSRWAGELFF
few,TRBV7-2,NA,TRBJ1-6,TGTGCCAGCAGCTTAGATAGGTCAGCCCAGGGACATTCACCCCTCCACTTT,CASSLDRSAQGHSPLHF
few,TRBV18,TRBD1,TRBJ2-1,TGTGCCAGCTCCCACGGACAGGGTGAGGAGCAGTTCTTC,CASSHGQGEEQFF
NA,TRBV6-2/TRBV6-3,TRBD1,TRBJ1-5,TGTGCCAGCAGTCACAGGGGCACCAATCAGCCCCAGCATTTT,CASSHRGTNQPQHF
medium-sized,TRBV4-1,NA,TRBJ1-5,TGCGCCAGCAGCCGGGCGGCCGGCAATCAGCCCCAGCATTTT,CASSRAAGNQPQHF
few,TRBV15,TRBD1,TRBJ2-3,TGTGCCACCAGCAGCAGACAGGGGGCCGCAGATACGCAGTATTTT,CATSSRQGAADTQYF
medium-sized,TRBV7-3,NA,TRBJ2-3,TGTGCCAGCAGCACAGGGAACGCAGATACGCAGTATTTT,CASSTGNADTQYF
medium-sized,TRBV29-1,NA,TRBJ2-3,TGCAGCGTTGTGGCAGATACGCAGTATTTT,CSVVADTQYF
medium-sized,TRBV2,TRBD1,TRBJ1-5,TGTGCCAGCAGAGGACAGGTGAGCAATCAGCCCCAGCATTTT,CASRGQVSNQPQHF
many,TRBV12-3/TRBV12-4,TRBD1,TRBJ2-3,TGTGCCAGCAGTGCCTCGGACAGGCCCTCCGGCACGCAGTATTTT,CASSASDRPSGTQYF
many,TRBV29-1,NA,TRBJ2-7,TGCAGCGTTGGAGAGGGCGAGCAGTACTTC,CSVGEGEQYF
many,TRBV5-1,NA,TRBJ2-3,TGCGCCAGCAGCTTGCAAGGGGGAGATACGCAGTATTTT,CASSLQGGDTQYF
few,TRBV10-3,TRBD1,TRBJ2-5,TGTGCCATCAGCGTGGACAGGATGGAGACCCAGTACTTC,CAISVDRMETQYF
medium-sized,TRBV10-2,NA,TRBJ1-6,TGCGCCAGCAGTGGAGGGGGAGTTTCCTATAATTCACCCCTCCACTTT,CASSGGGVSYNSPLHF
NA,TRBV9,NA,TRBJ2-5,TGTGCCAGCAGCGAGGTCCCCCAAGAGACCCAGTACTTC,CASSEVPQETQYF
medium-sized,TRBV7-2,TRBD2,TRBJ2-4,TGTGCCAGCAGCTTAAGCGGCGCGGGAGGTTTCGGAAACATTCAGTACTTC,CASSLSGAGGFGNIQYF
many,TRBV12-3/TRBV12-4,TRBD1,TRBJ2-1,TGTGCCAGCAGTTTAACAGGGGGCCTAAGCAATGAGCAGTTCTTC,CASSLTGGLSNEQFF
NA,TRBV2,NA,TRBJ2-6,TGTGCCAGCAGGGGGCGGACTGGGGCCAACGTCCTGACTTTC,CASRGRTGANVLTF
many,TRBV7-7,TRBD2,TRBJ2-3,TGTGCCAGCAGCTCCTCCCGGGCTAGCGGGGGGCCGCAGTATTTT,CASSSSRASGGPQYF
many,TRBV11-2,NA,TRBJ2-1,TGTGCCAGCAGCCCCCAACTAGTTAATGAGCAGTTCTTC,CASSPQLVNEQFF
many,TRBV6-5,TRBD1,TRBJ1-1,TGTGCCAGCAGTTCCCTGGGACAGGGGGCGCCGACTGAAGCTTTCTTT,CASSSLGQGAPTEAFF
medium-sized,TRBV10-3,TRBD2,TRBJ2-7,TGTGCCATCAGTGAGTCGGCTAGCGGGGGTACCTACGAGCAGTACTTC,CAISESASGGTYEQYF
once,TRBV5-1,TRBD1,TRBJ2-3,TGCGCCAGCAGCCCCGGACAGGCCTATAGCACAGATACGCAGTATTTT,CASSPGQAYSTDTQYF
many,TRBV5-4,NA,TRBJ1-5,TGTGCCAGCAGCTTGGGGGTAGGGGCCAATCAGCCCCAGCATTTT,CASSLGVGANQPQHF
medium-sized,TRBV29-1,NA,TRBJ1-2,TGCAGCGTTGGGCCGGGACACCGAATGGAGGGCTACACCTTC,CSVGPGHRMEGYTF